This is a list of T cell receptor beta chains from one sample in a study of cytomegalovirus exposure and HLA in healthy donors. The data were produced by immunoSEQ multiplex PCR, yet TCRdb's version contains in-frame clones alone and is incomplete. The data contain fewer than 200,000 clones, around 80% of them seen just once; the ten biggest clones take up just over 4.5%. The sequenced material came from PBMCs. Receptor source: a woman between 50 and 59 years old in good health and CMV-seropositive. Both conserved end residues are part of each CDR3. The D gene is left open where the match is weak. A row's size may be missing; if present it is once, few, many or a size class.

v_gene,abundance,j_gene,d_gene,CDR3nt,CDR3aa
TRBV7-3,NA,TRBJ1-2,NA,TGTGCCAGCGGGGGGACGGCCTATTCCTATGGCTACACCTTC,CASGGTAYSYGYTF
TRBV27,NA,TRBJ1-5,TRBD1,TGTGCCAGCAGTCCAAGTCCAGGGGGCAGCAATCAGCCCCAGCATTTT,CASSPSPGGSNQPQHF
TRBV10-1,few,TRBJ1-4,NA,TGCGCCAGCACTCGGTCAGGGTGTGGCGAAAAACTGTTTTTT,CASTRSGCGEKLFF
TRBV4-3,few,TRBJ2-3,NA,TGCGCCAGCAGCCAAGCCTCCTACCGGGACTTTCCTAGTGATACGCAGTATTTT,CASSQASYRDFPSDTQYF
TRBV30,NA,TRBJ2-7,NA,TGTGCCTGGAGTCGGAGGAGCGGAACCTACGAGCAGTACTTC,CAWSRRSGTYEQYF
TRBV5-1,NA,TRBJ2-5,NA,TGCGCCAGCAGCTTGGAGGGTTCCGCAGGGCTCCAAGAGACCCAGTACTTC,CASSLEGSAGLQETQYF
TRBV30,NA,TRBJ2-7,TRBD2,TGTGCCTGGAGTAGGCTAGCGGGATATTACGAGCAGTACTTC,CAWSRLAGYYEQYF
TRBV4-1,once,TRBJ2-3,TRBD2,TGCGCCAGCAGCCAAGACGTTCGGGGCTTGGGGGGGACGCAGTATTTT,CASSQDVRGLGGTQYF
TRBV4-3,NA,TRBJ1-3,TRBD1,TGCGCCAGCAGCCAAGATTATAGCCGGACAGGGTCTGGAAACACCATATATTTT,CASSQDYSRTGSGNTIYF
TRBV30,NA,TRBJ2-1,TRBD1,TGTGCCTGGAGTGTGGGACAGGGTAATGAGCAGTTCTTC,CAWSVGQGNEQFF
TRBV2,NA,TRBJ2-3,NA,TGTGCCAGCAGTGAGATACGAGGCTCAGATACGCAGTATTTT,CASSEIRGSDTQYF
TRBV7-2,NA,TRBJ2-5,NA,TGTGCCAGCAGCTCCGCTAGCGTGGAGACCCAGTACTTC,CASSSASVETQYF
TRBV7-2,NA,TRBJ2-7,TRBD1,TGTGCCAGCAGCCTACAGGGGGCTTCGGGCGAGCAGTACTTC,CASSLQGASGEQYF
TRBV7-9,once,TRBJ2-1,NA,TGTTCCAGCAGCTTACGGGGGAGCTCCTACAATGAGCAGTTCTTC,CSSSLRGSSYNEQFF
TRBV25-1,NA,TRBJ1-2,TRBD1,TGTGCCAGCAGTGTCGCAGAGGGGGCTAAGGGCTACACCTTC,CASSVAEGAKGYTF
TRBV5-1,NA,TRBJ1-1,TRBD1,TGCGCCAGCAGCTTGGTCCTGACAGGGGGCACTGAAGCTTTCTTT,CASSLVLTGGTEAFF
TRBV4-2,NA,TRBJ1-2,TRBD1,TGTGCCAGCAGCAAATCTGGACAGGCCGCTAACTATGGCTACACCTTC,CASSKSGQAANYGYTF
TRBV5-4,NA,TRBJ1-4,NA,TGTGCCAGCAGCTTGAGGGGGAAGGTGGAAAAACTGTTTTTT,CASSLRGKVEKLFF
TRBV5-1,NA,TRBJ2-2,NA,TGCGCCGGCAGCCTACAGACGCACGGCGGGGAGCTGTTTTTT,CAGSLQTHGGELFF
TRBV19,few,TRBJ2-7,NA,TGTGCCAGTAGTATCGGGTTAAGCTCCTACGAGCAGTACTTC,CASSIGLSSYEQYF
TRBV20-1,NA,TRBJ2-1,NA,TGCAGTGCTGAGACCTACAATGAGCAGTTCTTC,CSAETYNEQFF
TRBV7-8,NA,TRBJ1-5,TRBD1,TGTGCCAGCAGCTCAGGACAGGGGTGGAATCAGCCCCAGCATTTT,CASSSGQGWNQPQHF
TRBV7-2,NA,TRBJ1-2,NA,TGTGCCAGCAGCTCGTATTCGAACTATGGCTACACCTTC,CASSSYSNYGYTF
TRBV5-1,NA,TRBJ2-3,TRBD2,TGCGCCAGCAGCCACCAAGTGAAGAGCGGGGGCCGAGGCACAGATACGCAGTATTTT,CASSHQVKSGGRGTDTQYF
TRBV7-9,few,TRBJ2-5,NA,TGTGCCAGCAGCTTAGTGTTCGCAGGGAGGGAGACCCAGTACTTC,CASSLVFAGRETQYF
TRBV29-1,NA,TRBJ2-5,TRBD1,TGCAGCGTTGAAGGGACAGGGATCACGAAGACCCAGCACTTC,CSVEGTGITKTQHF
TRBV4-3,NA,TRBJ2-7,NA,TGCGCCAGCAGCCAACTACTCGGGACATCGAACGAGCAGTACTTC,CASSQLLGTSNEQYF
TRBV4-3,NA,TRBJ1-5,NA,TGCGCCAGCAGCCAAGATGGCACAGGAGAGCCCCAGCATTTT,CASSQDGTGEPQHF
TRBV4-1,NA,TRBJ2-3,TRBD1,TGCGCCAGCAGCCAGGCCCCCGGGACAGGGGGCGCGGAAGTGTATACGCAGTATTTT,CASSQAPGTGGAEVYTQYF
TRBV19,NA,TRBJ1-1,NA,TGTGCCAGTAGTGAGAGCATGAACACTGAAGCTTTCTTT,CASSESMNTEAFF
TRBV7-3,NA,TRBJ1-4,TRBD1,TGTGCCAGCAGCTGGGACAGGGTTGATGAAAAACTGTTTTTT,CASSWDRVDEKLFF
TRBV7-2,few,TRBJ1-2,NA,TGTGCCAGCAGCTTAACGGGGGGTGGCTACACCTTC,CASSLTGGGYTF
TRBV7-2,NA,TRBJ1-1,NA,TGTGCCAGCAGCTTAGTTGGCGGGGGGACTGAAGCTTTCTTT,CASSLVGGGTEAFF
TRBV5-5,once,TRBJ1-6,NA,TGTGCCAGCAGCTTGGGGTGGGGAGGTTATAATTCACCCCTCCACTTT,CASSLGWGGYNSPLHF
TRBV6-5,NA,TRBJ2-1,NA,TGTGCCACCAAGGGCGGGGCATACTCCTACAATGAGCAGTTCTTC,CATKGGAYSYNEQFF
TRBV7-8,NA,TRBJ2-3,TRBD2,TGTGCCAGCAGCTTAAGACTAGCGGGAATCGCAGATACGCAGTATTTT,CASSLRLAGIADTQYF
TRBV6-5,NA,TRBJ1-1,TRBD1,TGTGCCAGCGGACCAAACAGGGGCCCATACACTGAAGCTTTCTTT,CASGPNRGPYTEAFF
TRBV11-2,NA,TRBJ2-7,TRBD2,TGTGCCAGCAGCTTTACTAGCGGGGATTATCCCTACGAGCAGTACTTC,CASSFTSGDYPYEQYF
TRBV27,NA,TRBJ2-7,TRBD1,TGTGCCAGCAGGGACAGGAGGTTTTTATACGAGCAGTACTTC,CASRDRRFLYEQYF
TRBV5-4,NA,TRBJ2-2,NA,TGTGCCAGCAGCTTGGGTCGAGACAGGCCCCACACCGGGGAGCTGTTTTTT,CASSLGRDRPHTGELFF